Sequencing of this TCR beta chain was carried out in a study of early stage breast cancer tumors. Study results and caveats: Compared with adjacent normal breast, tumors showed around 2.5-fold denser, more clonal T cells.

This clone was seen a few times. Its matching antigen is unknown. Method: immunoSEQ multiplex PCR; TCRdb's copy keeps in-frame clones and lacks some. The table shows tens of thousands of clones, with about 80% occurring only once. Material for sequencing was blood. This TCR was recovered from a person between 60 and 70 years old with breast cancer.

As DNA, the CDR3 is TGTGCCAGCAGCTCTAGCGGGAGAGGCGAGACCCAGTACTTC. Translating gives CASSSSGRGETQYF. The rearrangement joins TRBV11-2 to TRBJ2-5; TRBD2 matches at 10 bases. Trimming removed 4 bases from V and 5 bases from J; junction bases left unmatched: 4. Germline V CDR1 and CDR2: SGHAT, FQNNGV. This CDR3 region has 14 residues.